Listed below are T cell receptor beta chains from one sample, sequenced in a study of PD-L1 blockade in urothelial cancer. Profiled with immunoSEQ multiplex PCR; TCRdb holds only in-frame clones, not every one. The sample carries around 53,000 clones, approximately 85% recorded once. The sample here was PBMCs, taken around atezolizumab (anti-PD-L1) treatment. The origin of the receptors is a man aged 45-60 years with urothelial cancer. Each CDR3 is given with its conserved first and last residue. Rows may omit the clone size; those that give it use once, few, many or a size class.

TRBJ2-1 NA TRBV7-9 CASSLGAPPEQFF
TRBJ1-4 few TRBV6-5 CASSYRGTGKLFF
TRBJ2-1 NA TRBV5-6 CASSLAYSGRTYNEQFF
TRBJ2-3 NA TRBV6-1 CASAGGGTDTQYF
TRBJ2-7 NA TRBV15 CATSRDLPDSSVGYEQYF
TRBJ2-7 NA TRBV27 CASQDSPYEQYF
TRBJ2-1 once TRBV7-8 CASSLAETPRGRGYNEQFF
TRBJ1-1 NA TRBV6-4 CASSDSPGLEAFF
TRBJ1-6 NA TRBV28 CASTQDYNSPLHF
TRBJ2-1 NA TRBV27 CASSLRTSGGVNEQFF
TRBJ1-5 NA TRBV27 CASSRQGPNQPQHF
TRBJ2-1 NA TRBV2 CASSDLRAGGLNEQFF
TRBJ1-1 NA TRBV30 CAWSVLLNTEAFF
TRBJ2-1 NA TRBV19 CASNQAGEKVEQFF
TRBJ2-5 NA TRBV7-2 CASSLSGTGSGQETQYF
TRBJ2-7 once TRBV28 CASSGPDTTYEQYF
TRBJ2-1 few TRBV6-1 CASSPGTGDYNEQFF
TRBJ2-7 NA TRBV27 CASTPTSGRTGQYF
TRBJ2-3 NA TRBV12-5 CASGLDGTRWTDTQYF
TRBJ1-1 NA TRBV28 CATQGARNTEAFF
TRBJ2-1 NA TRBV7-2 CASSLEVTSGRERQFF
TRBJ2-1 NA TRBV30 CAWSGPGQGAINEQFF
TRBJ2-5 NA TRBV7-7 CASSPAAGTVGETQYF
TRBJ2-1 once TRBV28 CASSYKVQGEQFF
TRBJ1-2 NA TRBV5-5 CASSRTAGGYTF
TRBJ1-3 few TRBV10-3 CASRGGTSGNTIYF
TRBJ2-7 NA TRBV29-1 CSVGTGLGEQYF
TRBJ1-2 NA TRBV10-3 CAIAGEGYTF
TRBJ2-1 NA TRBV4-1 CASSFGTGVNEQFF
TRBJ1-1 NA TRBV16 CASSQGWTGTTFF
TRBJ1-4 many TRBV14 CASSQDLGQGNEKLFF
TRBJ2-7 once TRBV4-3 CASSQGQHGQEQYF
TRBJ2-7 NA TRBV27 CASSGRGAPYEQYF
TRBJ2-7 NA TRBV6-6 CASTRSGTSGRWQYF
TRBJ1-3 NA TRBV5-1 CASSPGLSGNTIYF
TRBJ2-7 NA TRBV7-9 CASSFPQTSGRVPTYEQYF
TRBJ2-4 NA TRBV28 CASGQGDKNIQYF
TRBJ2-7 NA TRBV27 CASNPKPSGSPYEQYF
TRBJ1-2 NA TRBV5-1 CASSLEAGRHYGYTF
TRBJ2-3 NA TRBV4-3 CASSRGTSGSLTGDTQYF
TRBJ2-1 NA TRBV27 CASSKIAGGPNEQFF
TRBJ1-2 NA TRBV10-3 CAMKTGSDYGYTF